This T cell receptor (beta chain) was documented in a study of blood T cell repertoires in COVID-19. In the study overall: From T cells, B-cell-depleted T cells, or PBMCs came the material, which was cDNA or gDNA.

The age range of participants was about 18 to 100 years, with residence in fewer than 25 US areas. Original processing notes: Estimation of nucleated cell counts was performed using reference gene primer amplification. TCRdb's table, derived via immunoSEQ multiplex PCR, lists solely in-frame clones and lacks some. The DNA was the basis for D and trimming; V, J and clone size are from that table. The sample holds about 410,000 clones, 80% to 95% seen once. This clone was counted between two and nine times. Germline values: CDR1 LNHNV, CDR2 YYDKDF (reference sequence). V lost 2 bases and J lost 7; bases outside the gene matches: 18. The CDR3 loop spans 18 amino acids.

This rearrangement joins TRBV15 to TRBJ1-1; 8 bases are shared with TRBD1. Sample: PBMCs or T cells enriched from blood (not recorded which). This clonotype was obtained from a young man who had recovered from COVID-19. The CDR3 spells CATSRTTKLRGRASEAFF. The CDR3 region has the DNA TGTGCCACCAGCAGAACTACCAAACTCAGGGGGCGGGCGAGTGAAGCTTTCTTT.